The clone carrying this T cell receptor beta chain was detected only a few times. The entry originates in a study of T cells in Graves' hyperthyroidism and ophthalmopathy. The CDR3 regions of TCR beta were amplified from RNA transcripts. Initially, a first-round RT-PCR of the TCR CDR3 employed the HTBI primer set. TCRdb fed the multiplex PCR reads into MiXCR, producing one record per CDR3 protein. The sample has 500,000 or so distinct CDR3 sequences, approximately 17% seen once. Germline V gives CDR1 LNHDA, CDR2 SQIVND (reference sequence). V was clipped by 3 bases and J by 4 bases, with 9 bases between them. This CDR3 has 14 residues.

The sequenced sample was blood. J is TRBJ2-2 and V is TRBV19; no reliable D call. The receptor was derived from a woman aged 18-35 years with Graves' ophthalmopathy. The CDR3 bases are TGTGCCAGTAGTATTGGACGCAGCACCGGGGAGCTGTTTTTT. Translated, it gives CASSIGRSTGELFF.